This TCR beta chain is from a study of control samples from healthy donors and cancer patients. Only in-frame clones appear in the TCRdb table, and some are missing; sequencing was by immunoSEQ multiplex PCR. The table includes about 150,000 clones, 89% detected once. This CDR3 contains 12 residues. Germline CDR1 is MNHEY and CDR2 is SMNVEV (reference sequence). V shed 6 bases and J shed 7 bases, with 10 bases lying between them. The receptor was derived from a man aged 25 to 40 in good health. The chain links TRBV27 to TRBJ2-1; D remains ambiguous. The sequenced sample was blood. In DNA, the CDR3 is TGTGCCAGCAGACCAGGACCTAATGAGCAGTTCTTC. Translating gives CASRPGPNEQFF.